The 9 T cell receptor beta chains below come from one sample, sequenced in a study of blood T cell repertoires in COVID-19. Some clones are missing from TCRdb's copy, which holds only in-frame ones; the method was immunoSEQ multiplex PCR. The data hold about 160,000 clones, with about nine tenths observed a single time. The specimen was peripheral blood. The receptors here all came from a woman aged 55-69 years with active or convalescent COVID-19.

The gene calls are TRBV7-9 and TRBJ2-3; TRBD2 aligns across 12 bases. The CDR3 spans 19 residues. V dropped 0 bases and J dropped 2; count of bases not matched to a gene: 9. In germline, CDR1 is SEHNR, CDR2 FQNEAQ (reference sequence). The CDR3 here is CASSLALLLAGGTTDTQYF. The CDR3, as DNA: TGTGCCAGCAGCTTAGCACTACTACTAGCGGGGGGAACCACAGATACGCAGTATTTT.

The chain is built from TRBV7-2 and TRBJ2-5; no clear D gene. The length of the CDR3 is 14 residues. The V end lost 0 bases, the J end lost 5 bases, and 10 bases lay between the germline ends. Germline assignment: CDR1 SGHTA and CDR2 FQGNSA. CDR3 in DNA: TGTGCCAGCAGCTTAGCGATCAGGATGGAGACCCAGTACTTC. Translation: CASSLAIRMETQYF.

The chain joins TRBV12-3 or TRBV12-4 to TRBJ1-5; D unresolved. The CDR3 runs 13 residues. Trimming shortened V by 4 bases and J by 2 bases, and 6 bases separated the two germline ends. This CDR3 reads CASSSIGNQPQHF. As DNA, the CDR3 is TGTGCCAGCAGTTCGATAGGCAATCAGCCCCAGCATTTT.

The chain uses TRBV6-2 or TRBV6-3 and TRBJ2-1; D is ambiguous. Trimming took off 2 bases at V and 8 bases at J, with 4 bases between the two ends. The CDR3 loop spans 11 amino acids. CDR1 MNHEY and CDR2 SVGEGT come from the germline V gene. The CDR3 protein is CASSYRDEQFF. The CDR3 DNA reads as TGTGCCAGCAGTTACCGGGATGAGCAGTTCTTC.

This clone was detected once. V gene TRBV5-4 combines with J gene TRBJ1-1; perhaps TRBD1 as D (6 bases). This CDR3 is 15 amino acids long. Trimming removed 3 bases at V and 5 bases at J, with 17 bases between. Germline assignment: CDR1 SGHNT and CDR2 YYREEE (reference sequence). Written as DNA, the CDR3 is TGTGCCAGCAGCTACACGAAAACAGGGAAAACTGAAGCTTTCTTT. Encoded protein: CASSYTKTGKTEAFF. Based on the CDR3 plus reference TRBV5-4 and TRBJ1-1, the full variable domain is ETGVTQSPTHLIKTRGQQVTLRCSSQSGHNTVSWYQQALGQGPQFIFQYYREEENGRGNFPPRFSGLQFPNYSSELNVNALELDDSALYLCASSYTKTGKTEAFFGQGTRLTVV.

The chain combines TRBV20-1 with TRBJ1-1; 7 bases align to TRBD1. CDR1 DFQATT and CDR2 SNEGSKA come from the germline V gene (reference sequence). The CDR3 length is 11 residues. With V trimmed by 4 bases and J by 5 bases, 1 base remained unmatched. The CDR3 spells CSATGGTEAFF. The CDR3 bases are TGCAGTGCTACAGGGGGGACTGAAGCTTTCTTT.

CDR3 in amino acids: CASSFRSPTGSGGYTF. The CDR3 bases are TGTGCCAGCAGCTTCAGGAGCCCGACAGGGTCGGGCGGCTACACCTTC. This rearrangement joins TRBV7-2 to TRBJ1-2; the match to TRBD1 covers 7 bases. The germline V gene encodes CDR1 SGHTA and CDR2 FQGNSA. Trimming at V came to 3 bases and at J to 8 bases, leaving 15 bases not matched to a gene. CDR3 length: 16 residues.

The genes are TRBV2 and TRBJ1-4, with 9 bases aligning to TRBD1. J lost 7 bases, V lost 5 bases, and 5 bases had no gene match. There are 14 residues in the CDR3. In germline, CDR1 is SNHLY, CDR2 FYNNEI. In DNA form, the CDR3 reads TGTGCCAGCAGTTCACAGGGGGCGGGTGAAAAACTGTTTTTT. This translates into CASSSQGAGEKLFF.

The J gene is TRBJ2-1, the V gene TRBV11-3; tentatively, D is TRBD2 (5 bases). Trimming took 8 bases from V and 2 from J, leaving 7 bases between them. The CDR3 runs 12 residues. Germline assignment: CDR1 SGHNT and CDR2 YENEEA. The CDR3 region is CASGGTYNEQFF. CDR3 DNA: TGTGCCAGCGGAGGTACCTACAATGAGCAGTTCTTC.